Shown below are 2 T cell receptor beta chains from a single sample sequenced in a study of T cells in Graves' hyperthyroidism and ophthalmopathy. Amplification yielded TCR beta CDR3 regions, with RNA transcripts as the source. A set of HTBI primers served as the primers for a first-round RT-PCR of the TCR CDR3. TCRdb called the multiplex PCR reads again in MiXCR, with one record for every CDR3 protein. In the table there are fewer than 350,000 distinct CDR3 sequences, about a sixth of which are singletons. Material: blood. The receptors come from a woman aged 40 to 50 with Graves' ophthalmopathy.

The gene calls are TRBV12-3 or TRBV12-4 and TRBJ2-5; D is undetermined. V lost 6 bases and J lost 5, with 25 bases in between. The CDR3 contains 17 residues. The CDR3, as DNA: TGTGCCAGCAGCATAGAATCCGGCGGCTCGGCAAAGGAGACCCAGTACTTC. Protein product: CASSIESGGSAKETQYF.

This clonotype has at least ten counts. As DNA, the CDR3 is TGTGCCACCAGCAGAGTCGGGGGAGGCACTGAAGCTTTCTTT. It translates to CATSRVGGGTEAFF. The genes are TRBV15 and TRBJ1-1, with a tentative D call TRBD1 (5 bases). V lost 1 base and J 4 bases, leaving 10 bases between the germline ends. CDR1 LNHNV and CDR2 YYDKDF come from the germline V gene (reference sequence). This CDR3 has 14 amino acids.